Below, one TCR beta chain is given with its context. This sample is drawn from a study of T cell changes during pregnancy in multiple sclerosis. Trimming stripped 6 bases from V and 4 bases from J, with 15 bases between. The CDR3 sequence is 14 residues long. Germline CDR1 reads MNHNY; CDR2 reads SVGAGI (reference sequence). Generated by immunoSEQ multiplex PCR, the TCRdb table keeps only in-frame clones and is missing some. The sample contains some 42,000 clones, more than 85% of which appear only once. This TCR came from a female donor with multiple sclerosis, enrolled in a pregnancy study. The sequenced sample was CD4+ T cells from peripheral blood mononuclear cells, obtained in the third trimester of pregnancy. The V call is TRBV6-6, the J call TRBJ1-2; a possible D gene is TRBD1 (6 bases). The DNA of the CDR3 is TGTGCCAGCAGACAGGGCCAACTATTCTATGGCTACACCTTC. Translating it yields CASRQGQLFYGYTF.